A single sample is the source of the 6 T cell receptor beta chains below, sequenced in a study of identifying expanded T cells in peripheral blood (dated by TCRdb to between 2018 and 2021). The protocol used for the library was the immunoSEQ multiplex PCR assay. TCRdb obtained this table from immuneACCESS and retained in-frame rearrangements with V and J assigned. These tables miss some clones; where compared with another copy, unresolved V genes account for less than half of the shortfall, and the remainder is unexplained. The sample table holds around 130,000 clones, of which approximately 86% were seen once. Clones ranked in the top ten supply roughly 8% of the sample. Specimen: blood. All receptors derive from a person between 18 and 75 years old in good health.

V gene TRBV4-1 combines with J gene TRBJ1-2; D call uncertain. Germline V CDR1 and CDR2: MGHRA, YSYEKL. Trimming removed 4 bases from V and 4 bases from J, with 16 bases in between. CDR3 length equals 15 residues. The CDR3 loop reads CASSPLAEGLYGYTF. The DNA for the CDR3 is TGCGCCAGCAGCCCACTTGCGGAGGGTCTCTATGGCTACACCTTC.

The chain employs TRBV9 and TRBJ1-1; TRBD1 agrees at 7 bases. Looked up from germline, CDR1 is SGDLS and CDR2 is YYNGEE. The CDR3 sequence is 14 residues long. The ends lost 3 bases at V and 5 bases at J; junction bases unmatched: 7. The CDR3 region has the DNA TGTGCCAGCAGCGGGACAGGCGGGGGTACTGAAGCTTTCTTT. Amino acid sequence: CASSGTGGGTEAFF.

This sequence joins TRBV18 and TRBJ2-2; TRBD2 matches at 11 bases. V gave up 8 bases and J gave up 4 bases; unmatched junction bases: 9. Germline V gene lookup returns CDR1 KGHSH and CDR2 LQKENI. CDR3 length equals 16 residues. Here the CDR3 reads CASPKPGLAATGELFF. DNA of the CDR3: TGTGCCAGCCCGAAGCCGGGACTAGCGGCCACCGGGGAGCTGTTTTTT.

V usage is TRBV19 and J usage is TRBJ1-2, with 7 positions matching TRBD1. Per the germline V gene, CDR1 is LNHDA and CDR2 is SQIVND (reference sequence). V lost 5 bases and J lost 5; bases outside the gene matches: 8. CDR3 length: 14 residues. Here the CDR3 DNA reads TGTGCCAGTAGTTACACCGGGACAGATTATGGCTACACCTTC. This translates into CASSYTGTDYGYTF.

The CDR3 protein is CASSVEGAVGSPLHF. CDR3 coding DNA: TGTGCCAGCAGTGTTGAGGGGGCCGTTGGATCACCCCTCCACTTT. The rearrangement uses TRBV2 and TRBJ1-6, with 7 nucleotides matching TRBD1. Germline V CDR1 and CDR2: SNHLY, FYNNEI. J was trimmed by 10 bases and V by 4 bases; bases with no gene match: 10. This CDR3 is 15 amino acids long.

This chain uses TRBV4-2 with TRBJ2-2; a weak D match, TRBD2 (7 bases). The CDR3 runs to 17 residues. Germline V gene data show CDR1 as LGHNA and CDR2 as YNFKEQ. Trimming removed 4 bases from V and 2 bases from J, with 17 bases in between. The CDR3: CASSPTKAGTNTGELFF. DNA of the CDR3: TGTGCCAGCAGCCCAACCAAAGCGGGGACAAACACCGGGGAGCTGTTTTTT.